The sequence of this TCR beta chain was determined in a study of cytomegalovirus exposure and HLA in healthy donors. In the case of this clone: What it recognizes is unknown.

General study findings and limits: As confirmed in vitro, a few CMV-associated chains were specific for CMV antigens.

Profiling relied on immunoSEQ multiplex PCR, and the TCRdb table lists in-frame clones only, not all of them. The repertoire includes roughly 120,000 clones, approximately 89% of them detected once, and approximately 1.9% sits in the top ten. Trimming left V 1 base short and J 6 bases short, with 8 bases between. CDR1 is SGHDT and CDR2 is YYEEEE in the germline V gene. The length of the CDR3 is 13 residues. The chain has TRBV5-6 and TRBJ1-5; D not certain. The sequenced sample was PBMCs. This TCR derives from a woman aged 18 to 35 in good health and CMV-seronegative. In DNA, the CDR3 is TGTGCCAGCAGCTTGACTGCGGGTCAGCCCCAGCATTTT. It codes for CASSLTAGQPQHF.